Each of the 14 T cell receptor beta chains below was sequenced from the same sample in a study of OX40 agonist ivuxolimab in advanced cancers. Assay: immunoSEQ multiplex PCR; the TCRdb copy retains only in-frame clones and omits some. The table shows tens of thousands of clones, with 70% to 85% occurring only once. This specimen consisted of CD4+ or CD8+ T cells sorted from blood, obtained in a trial of the OX40 agonist ivuxolimab. Source of these receptors: an adult with an advanced solid tumor such as melanoma, head and neck, liver or kidney cancer.

This clone was seen only once. V gene TRBV7-9 combines with J gene TRBJ2-5; the match to TRBD2 covers 7 bases. This CDR3 has 15 residues. The germline V gene encodes CDR1 SEHNR and CDR2 FQNEAQ (reference sequence). V trimming: 2 bases; J trimming: 1 base; junction bases outside the gene matches: 4. DNA for the CDR3: TGTGCCAGCAGCTTAAAAGCGGGACTCCAAGAGACCCAGTACTTC. Residues: CASSLKAGLQETQYF.

This chain links TRBV19 with TRBJ2-5, with D perhaps being TRBD1 or TRBD2 (6 bases each). CDR3 length: 13 amino acids. In germline, CDR1 is LNHDA, CDR2 SQIVND (reference sequence). The germline V and J ends were trimmed by 4 bases and 3 bases, with 9 bases remaining between them. The CDR3, as DNA: TGTGCCAGTAGTAAGGGGGGCGAAGAGACCCAGTACTTC. Its protein is CASSKGGEETQYF.

The V and J genes are TRBV7-3 and TRBJ2-1, with D possibly being TRBD1 (6 bases). V was clipped by 4 bases and J by 7 bases, with 20 bases between them. The CDR3 runs to 16 residues. From germline, CDR1 is SGHTA and CDR2 FQGTGA. CDR3 amino acids: CASSSPMGAERNEQFF. CDR3 nucleotides: TGTGCCAGCAGCTCCCCGATGGGGGCTGAACGTAATGAGCAGTTCTTC.

The gene calls are TRBV7-2 and TRBJ2-7; the D is unclear. V gave up 1 base and J gave up 3 bases, with 7 bases separating them. The CDR3 sequence is 13 residues long. CDR1 is SGHTA, CDR2 FQGNSA, per germline. CDR3 DNA: TGTGCCAGCAGCTTAGGAACATTCTACGAGCAGTACTTC. The encoded protein is CASSLGTFYEQYF.

V usage is TRBV5-1 and J usage is TRBJ1-2; 7 bases align to TRBD1. The CDR3 runs to 16 residues. Trimming took 3 bases from V and 3 from J; bases not matched to a gene: 11. Germline V CDR1 and CDR2: SGHRS, YFSETQ. CDR3 amino acids: CASSSLRQGKDYGYTF. The CDR3 DNA is TGCGCCAGCAGCTCACTTCGACAGGGCAAAGACTATGGCTACACCTTC.

The rearrangement links TRBV28 to TRBJ1-3, with 7 nucleotides matching TRBD1. Germline loops: CDR1 MDHEN, CDR2 SYDVKM. The V segment lost 6 bases and the J segment 4 bases; nucleotides outside the gene matches: 9. The CDR3 runs 15 residues. The CDR3 coding sequence is TGTGCCAGCAGCCCACCGGGACAGCGGGGAAACACCATATATTTT. Its translation: CASSPPGQRGNTIYF.

This chain uses TRBV29-1 with TRBJ2-7, with TRBD2 matching 15 bases. Germline V gives CDR1 SQVTM, CDR2 ANQGSEA. The CDR3 consists of 14 residues. J lost 4 bases, V lost 6 bases, and 4 bases had no gene match. The CDR3 bases are TGCAGCGTCAGGGGACTAGCGGGAGGATACGAGCAGTACTTC. Translating it yields CSVRGLAGGYEQYF.

This clone turned up a few times. CDR3 DNA: TGTGCCAGCCGGCTGGGGAGTGACAATGAGCAGTTCTTC. This codes for CASRLGSDNEQFF. The rearrangement joins TRBV2 to TRBJ2-1, with TRBD2 as a possible D gene (5 bases). This CDR3 is 13 amino acids long. The germline gives CDR1 SNHLY, CDR2 FYNNEI. With 8 bases removed from V and 5 bases from J, the gap between germline ends came to 13 bases.

The chain links TRBV7-8 to TRBJ2-3; 9 bases match TRBD2. CDR3 length: 13 amino acids. V shed 6 bases, J shed 4 bases, and the junction held 2 bases outside the gene matches. Germline assignment: CDR1 SGHVS and CDR2 FQNEAQ. Here the CDR3 DNA reads TGTGCCAGCAGGAGGACTAGCGCAGATACGCAGTATTTT. Translated, it gives CASRRTSADTQYF.

This clone was observed a few times. The chain carries TRBV15 and TRBJ1-1; D might be TRBD1 (6 bases). Germline CDR1 is LNHNV and CDR2 is YYDKDF (reference sequence). CDR3 size: 15 residues. Trimming took off 5 bases at V and 5 bases at J, with 18 bases between the two ends. The CDR3 bases are TGTGCCACCAGCGGTTCCCTAGGGGGAAGGACTGAAGCTTTCTTT. Translated: CATSGSLGGRTEAFF. Filled out from reference TRBV15 and TRBJ1-1, the complete variable domain reads DAMVIQNPRYQVTQFGKPVTLSCSQTLNHNVMYWYQQKSSQAPKLLFHYYDKDFNNEADTPDNFQSRRPNTSFCFLDIRSPGLGDTAMYLCATSGSLGGRTEAFFGQGTRLTVV.

The rearrangement links TRBV27 to TRBJ2-7; the D gene is possibly TRBD2 (5 bases). Germline V gene lookup returns CDR1 MNHEY and CDR2 SMNVEV (reference sequence). V was trimmed by 6 bases and J by 3 bases, leaving 15 bases between them. The CDR3 extends over 14 amino acids. The CDR3 is CASSGRRRDYEQYF. In nucleotides, the CDR3 is TGTGCCAGCAGCGGACGGAGGAGAGACTACGAGCAGTACTTC.

The rearrangement uses TRBV20-1 and TRBJ2-3, with 8 bases fitting TRBD2. Per the germline V gene, CDR1 is DFQATT and CDR2 is SNEGSKA (reference sequence). This CDR3 spans 11 amino acids. V shed 7 bases and J 6 bases; nucleotides not matched to a gene: 3. The CDR3 bases are TGCAGTGGGACTAGCTTGGATACGCAGTATTTT. It translates to CSGTSLDTQYF.

This chain uses TRBV6-6 with TRBJ1-5; D call uncertain. CDR3 length: 14 amino acids. Germline CDR1 is MNHNY and CDR2 is SVGAGI (reference sequence). V gave up 8 bases and J gave up 3 bases, with 14 bases separating them. The CDR3 coding sequence is TGTGCCAGCGGAGACTCACGATACAATCAGCCCCAGCATTTT. Its protein product is CASGDSRYNQPQHF.

This chain uses TRBV5-5 with TRBJ2-7; D unclear. V was clipped by 4 bases and J by 3 bases, with 11 bases between them. Germline V gene lookup returns CDR1 SGHKS and CDR2 YYEKEE (reference sequence). CDR3 size: 13 residues. CDR3 DNA: TGTGCCAGCAGCCTCGAAGAAGTCTACGAGCAGTACTTC. It is translated as CASSLEEVYEQYF.